This T cell receptor (beta chain) appears in the sequencing data of a study of CD8+CD57+ T cells in acquired aplastic anemia. Trimming left V 4 bases short and J 5 bases short, with 11 bases between. This CDR3 has 13 residues. Germline V gene lookup returns CDR1 SNHLY and CDR2 FYNNEI. With regard to this clonotype: Its cognate antigen is unknown.

Whole-study results and caveats: Statistical testing detected no significant gap in CD8+ Simpson's diversity between patients and controls.

Researchers used genomic DNA as the template to profile TCR beta VDJ and CDR3. Each CDR3 protein gets one entry after TCRdb re-called the reads with MiXCR. The table lists around 430,000 distinct CDR3 sequences, about a third of them singletons, with under 0.95% in the top ten. The sequenced patients had an expansion of CD8+CD57+ cells seen by flow cytometry. The rearrangement links TRBV2 to TRBJ2-5; a weak D match, TRBD1 (5 bases). The sequencing sample was made of sorted CD4+, CD8+, or CD8+CD57+ T cells (not recorded which) from PBMCs. The source of this sequence is a human donor with aplastic anemia. This CDR3 is CASSVQGRETQYF. CDR3 DNA sequence: TGTGCCAGCAGTGTTCAGGGTCGGGAGACCCAGTACTTC. Together with reference TRBV2 and TRBJ2-5, the CDR3 gives the full variable domain: EPEVTQTPSHQVTQMGQEVILRCVPISNHLYFYWYRQILGQKVEFLVSFYNNEISEKSEIFDDQFSVERPDGSNFTLKIRSTKLEDSAMYFCASSVQGRETQYFGPGTRLLVL.